These 17 T cell receptor beta chains share one sample of origin, sequenced in a study of blood T cell repertoires in COVID-19 (dated by TCRdb to 2020 to 2022). Libraries were made using the immunoSEQ multiplex PCR assay. Entries here come from immuneACCESS through TCRdb and include only in-frame sequences with V and J called. Some clones fail to appear in such tables; in the studies checked, an unresolved V gene covers under half of the shortfall, and the cause of the remainder is unknown. The sample has 400,000 to 550,000 clones on record, roughly nine tenths of them singletons. The ten largest clones capture 1.5% to 2% of the sample. Sequenced input: PBMCs or T cells enriched from blood (not recorded which). The receptor set was obtained from a woman aged 18-35 years with acute COVID-19.

This clone was found once. In nucleotides, the CDR3 is TGTGCCAGCAGTTACGACAGGGAAAGGGCTTTCTTT. Translation gives CASSYDRERAFF. V gene TRBV6-5 combines with J gene TRBJ1-1; 7 nucleotides match TRBD1. Germline V gene sequence: CDR1 MNHEY, CDR2 SVGAGI. This CDR3 is 12 amino acids long. The trim removed 2 bases at V and 11 bases at J, leaving 5 bases unmatched.

CDR3 residues: CASSLLTGLDEKLFF. The CDR3 coding sequence is TGTGCCAGCAGTTTATTAACAGGGCTAGATGAAAAACTGTTTTTT. The rearrangement joins TRBV27 to TRBJ1-4; perhaps TRBD1 as D (6 bases). Germline CDR1 reads MNHEY; CDR2 reads SMNVEV (reference sequence). Between the trimmed V and J ends, which lost 1 base and 6 bases, there was a span of 12 bases. This CDR3 comprises 15 residues. Supplemented by reference TRBV27 and TRBJ1-4, the full variable domain reads EAQVTQNPRYLITVTGKKLTVTCSQNMNHEYMSWYRQDPGLGLRQIYYSMNVEVTDKGDVPEGYKVSRKEKRNFPLILESPSPNQTSLYFCASSLLTGLDEKLFFGSGTQLSVL.

The rearrangement joins TRBV3-1 (or the pseudogene TRBV3-2) to TRBJ1-3; no clear D gene. The CDR3 runs to 12 residues. The V and J ends lost 1 base and 7 bases respectively, with 5 bases between them. CDR1 LGHDT and CDR2 YNNKEL come from the germline V gene (reference sequence). DNA for the CDR3: TGTGCCAGCAGCCAAGCCGGGAACACCATATATTTT. This encodes CASSQAGNTIYF.

This rearrangement joins TRBV19 to TRBJ1-2, with a weak D call TRBD1 (6 bases). CDR1 is LNHDA, CDR2 SQIVND, per germline (reference sequence). Trimming took off 5 bases at V and 5 bases at J, with 15 bases between the two ends. This CDR3 contains 14 residues. CDR3 DNA sequence: TGTGCCAGTAGTCCAAGACAGGCTCCTTATGGCTACACCTTC. The encoded protein is CASSPRQAPYGYTF.

The chain joins TRBV6-5 to TRBJ1-1; TRBD1 matches 7 bases. Trimming removed 5 bases from V and 4 bases from J; junction bases left unmatched: 13. The CDR3 contains 16 residues. Germline CDR1 MNHEY, CDR2 SVGAGI. CDR3 region: CASSNLGWAGGTEAFF. For the CDR3, the DNA is TGTGCCAGCAGTAACTTAGGGTGGGCAGGGGGCACTGAAGCTTTCTTT.

The V gene is TRBV27, the J gene TRBJ2-7; 9 bases align to TRBD1. CDR1 is MNHEY, CDR2 SMNVEV, per germline (reference sequence). The J segment lost 2 bases and the V segment lost 6 bases, leaving 8 bases of the junction unmatched. This CDR3 contains 15 residues. For the CDR3, the DNA is TGTGCCAGCAGATATCTAAACAGGGGGCCCTACGAGCAGTACTTC. Encoded protein: CASRYLNRGPYEQYF.

This clone was counted a single time. J is TRBJ2-7 and V is TRBV19, with D possibly matching TRBD1 (6 bases). The CDR3 is 15 amino acids. V lost 5 bases, J lost 2 bases, and 16 bases lay in between. Germline lookup yields CDR1 LNHDA and CDR2 SQIVND (reference sequence). The CDR3 loop reads CASSSIGGRPYEQYF. CDR3 nucleotides: TGTGCCAGTAGTTCTATAGGGGGTAGGCCCTACGAGCAGTACTTC. The full variable domain, rest sourced from reference TRBV19 and TRBJ2-7, is DGGITQSPKYLFRKEGQNVTLSCEQNLNHDAMYWYRQDPGQGLRLIYYSQIVNDFQKGDIAEGYSVSREKKESFPLTVTSAQKNPTAFYLCASSSIGGRPYEQYFGPGTRLTVT.

The rearrangement joins TRBV27 to TRBJ1-3; 8 nucleotides align to TRBD1. The CDR3 totals 14 residues. Germline CDR1 reads MNHEY; CDR2 reads SMNVEV (reference sequence). Trimming cost V 3 bases and J 9 bases; bases outside gene matches: 7. In DNA, the CDR3 is TGTGCCAGCAGTTTGGGGACAGGCACGGGCACCATATATTTT. It specifies CASSLGTGTGTIYF.

The chain couples TRBV24-1 to TRBJ1-5, with D perhaps matching TRBD1 (6 bases). Per the germline V gene, CDR1 is KGHDR and CDR2 is SFDVKD. CDR3 length equals 15 residues. V dropped 3 bases and J dropped 4 bases, with 12 bases sitting between them. The CDR3 reads CATSDSGQPNQPQHF. CDR3 in DNA: TGTGCCACCAGTGATAGCGGACAGCCTAATCAGCCCCAGCATTTT.

This clone was seen only a few times. This sequence joins TRBV4-2 and TRBJ1-1; 7 bases agree with TRBD1. The ends lost 2 bases at V and 7 bases at J; junction bases unmatched: 4. This CDR3 region has 13 residues. Germline loops: CDR1 LGHNA, CDR2 YNFKEQ. In DNA form, the CDR3 reads TGTGCCAGCAGCCAACAGGGGGTACGTGAAGCTTTCTTT. It specifies CASSQQGVREAFF.

A few counts support this clone. V usage is TRBV18 and J usage is TRBJ2-5; no reliable D call. V lost 3 bases and J lost 2, with 10 bases in between. The CDR3 length is 14 residues. Germline loops: CDR1 KGHSH, CDR2 LQKENI. The DNA of the CDR3 is TGTGCCAGCTCACCCCGGCAGGATCAAGAGACCCAGTACTTC. This translates into CASSPRQDQETQYF.

The V gene is TRBV2, the J gene TRBJ2-7, with a tentative D call TRBD2 (5 bases). CDR3 length: 13 residues. Germline loops: CDR1 SNHLY, CDR2 FYNNEI. V lost 5 bases and J lost 2, with 10 bases in between. CDR3 in DNA: TGTGCCAGCAGTACAGACGGGGCCTACGAGCAGTACTTC. This translates into CASSTDGAYEQYF.

V gene TRBV7-9 combines with J gene TRBJ2-1, with 11 positions matching TRBD2. From germline, CDR1 is SEHNR and CDR2 FQNEAQ (reference sequence). V was pared by 4 bases and J by 0 bases, with 11 bases of the junction left unmatched. There are 19 residues in the CDR3. The CDR3 spells CASSSGVAGGPGSYNEQFF. The CDR3 bases are TGTGCCAGCAGCTCCGGGGTAGCGGGGGGGCCAGGCTCCTACAATGAGCAGTTCTTC.

V is TRBV6-5 and J is TRBJ2-7; 8 nucleotides match TRBD1. Germline V gene sequence: CDR1 MNHEY, CDR2 SVGAGI. The CDR3 totals 14 residues. Losses at the gene ends were 6 bases for V and 7 bases for J; bases not matched to a gene: 11. CDR3 sequence (DNA): TGTGCCAGCAGCCCCGGGACAGGAGTCGAAGAGCAGTACTTC. Encoded protein: CASSPGTGVEEQYF.

The chain joins TRBV6-4 to TRBJ2-3, with D unclear. The germline gives CDR1 MRHNA, CDR2 SNTAGT. The CDR3 sequence is 15 residues long. The germline V and J ends were trimmed by 3 bases and 2 bases, with 12 bases remaining between them. The CDR3 loop reads CASSDRGRNTDTQYF. As DNA, the CDR3 is TGTGCCAGCAGTGATCGTGGCCGAAACACAGATACGCAGTATTTT.

There are a few counts of this clone. This chain links TRBV27 with TRBJ2-1, with 7 bases identical to TRBD2. J was trimmed by 2 bases and V by 11 bases; bases with no gene match: 3. There are 12 residues in the CDR3. The germline V gene has CDR1 MNHEY and CDR2 SMNVEV (reference sequence). Here the CDR3 DNA reads TGTGCCGCAAGCGGGGCCTACAATGAGCAGTTCTTC. As protein: CAASGAYNEQFF.

The chain has TRBV7-9 and TRBJ2-5, with unresolved D. V lost 5 bases to trimming and J lost 1 base, with 8 bases between them. The CDR3 contains 13 residues. Per germline, CDR1 SEHNR and CDR2 FQNEAQ (reference sequence). CDR3 coding DNA: TGTGCCAGCAGCCAATGGGCCCAAGAGACCCAGTACTTC. This sequence encodes CASSQWAQETQYF.